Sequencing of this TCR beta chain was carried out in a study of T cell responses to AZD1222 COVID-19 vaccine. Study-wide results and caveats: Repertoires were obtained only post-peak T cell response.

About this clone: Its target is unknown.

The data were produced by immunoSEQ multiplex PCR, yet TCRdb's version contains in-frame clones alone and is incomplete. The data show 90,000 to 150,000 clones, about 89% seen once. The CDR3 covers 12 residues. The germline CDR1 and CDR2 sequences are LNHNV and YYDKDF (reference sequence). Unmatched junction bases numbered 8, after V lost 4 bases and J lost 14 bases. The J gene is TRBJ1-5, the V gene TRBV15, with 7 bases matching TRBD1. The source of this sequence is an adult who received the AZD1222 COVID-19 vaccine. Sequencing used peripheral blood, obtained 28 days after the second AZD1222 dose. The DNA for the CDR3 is TGTGCCACCAGCACGCACAGGGGAGATGAGCATTTT. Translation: CATSTHRGDEHF. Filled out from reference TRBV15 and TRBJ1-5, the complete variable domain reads DAMVIQNPRYQVTQFGKPVTLSCSQTLNHNVMYWYQQKSSQAPKLLFHYYDKDFNNEADTPDNFQSRRPNTSFCFLDIRSPGLGDTAMYLCATSTHRGDEHFGDGTRLSIL.